One sample yielded the 30 T cell receptor beta chains listed below, sequenced in a study of vaccination and CD4 T cells after COVID-19. The sample's treatment: roughly ten-day PBMC culture with coronavirus spike peptide pools or control peptides (ViraFEST assay). The Oncomine TCR Beta short-read assay generated sequence data from the DNA of cultured CD4+ T cells. TCRdb re-analysed the PCR reads in MiXCR, keeping a single row per CDR3 protein. The sample includes 13,000 or so distinct CDR3 sequences, around two fifths of them seen just once. These receptors have no identified antigens. Material: CD4+ T cells from blood, cultured in vitro. These receptors all stem from a human donor who had recovered from COVID-19.

The sample holds a few counts of this clonotype. The chain joins TRBV20-1 to TRBJ1-6, with D perhaps matching TRBD1 (5 bases). CDR1 and CDR2 (germline): DFQATT, SNEGSKA (reference sequence). The ends were cut back, 3 bases at V and 4 bases at J, with 7 bases in the middle. This CDR3 has 13 residues. The CDR3 sequence: CSARGLYNSPLHF. CDR3 in DNA: TGCAGTGCTAGGGGACTTTATAATTCACCCCTCCACTTT.

This chain joins TRBV10-3 and TRBJ1-5; 11 bases are a match to TRBD1. The CDR3 has 14 amino acids. CDR1 is ENHRY and CDR2 is SYGVKD in the germline V gene. V was clipped by 4 bases and J by 5 bases; unmatched bases: 1. The CDR3 protein is CAISGGQGDQPQHF. In DNA, the CDR3 is TGTGCCATCAGTGGGGGACAGGGGGATCAGCCCCAGCATTTT.

This sequence joins TRBV19 and TRBJ1-1; unclear D gene. The CDR3 covers 13 residues. Looked up from germline, CDR1 is LNHDA and CDR2 is SQIVND (reference sequence). The germline V and J ends were trimmed by 0 bases and 4 bases, with 6 bases remaining between them. The CDR3 here is CASSIDQVTEAFF. CDR3 DNA sequence: TGTGCCAGTAGTATAGATCAGGTCACTGAAGCTTTCTTT.

The rearrangement links TRBV30 to TRBJ2-3; D possibly matches TRBD1 or TRBD2 (5 bases each). The ends were cut back, 2 bases at V and 2 bases at J, with 11 bases in the middle. Germline CDR1 and CDR2: GTSNPN and SVGIG (reference sequence). The CDR3 loop spans 14 amino acids. CDR3 region: CAWSPGPTTDTQYF. The CDR3 DNA reads as TGTGCCTGGAGTCCGGGACCCACCACAGATACGCAGTATTTT.

The V call is TRBV7-2, the J call TRBJ2-7; perhaps D is TRBD1 or TRBD2 (5 bases each). V was trimmed by 6 bases and J by 6 bases, leaving 15 bases between them. Germline values: CDR1 SGHTA, CDR2 FQGNSA. The length of the CDR3 is 13 residues. The DNA of the CDR3 is TGTGCCAGCAGTTCGGGACCGCTCGGCGAGCAGTACTTC. This translates into CASSSGPLGEQYF.

The chain uses TRBV4-2 and TRBJ1-1; the match to TRBD1 covers 9 bases. The CDR3 sequence is 16 residues long. V lost 1 base, J lost 4 bases, and 7 bases stayed unmatched. CDR1 and CDR2 (germline): LGHNA, YNFKEQ. The CDR3 protein is CASSQGSGTGRTEAFF. CDR3 nucleotide sequence: TGTGCCAGCAGCCAAGGATCAGGGACAGGGCGCACTGAAGCTTTCTTT.

The chain employs TRBV5-4 and TRBJ2-1, with TRBD2 identical over 10 bases. This CDR3 spans 15 amino acids. Germline lookup yields CDR1 SGHNT and CDR2 YYREEE (reference sequence). V was clipped by 5 bases and J by 4 bases; unmatched bases: 6. The CDR3 spells CASREGLAVYNEQFF. For the CDR3, the DNA is TGTGCCAGCAGGGAAGGACTAGCGGTATACAATGAGCAGTTCTTC.

The genes are TRBV11-2 and TRBJ2-7, with TRBD2 as a possible D gene (5 bases). Trimming shortened V by 5 bases and J by 0 bases, and 14 bases separated the two germline ends. Germline values: CDR1 SGHAT, CDR2 FQNNGV. CDR3 length: 15 residues. The CDR3 region is CASSLGGSGSYEQYF. The CDR3 coding sequence is TGTGCCAGCAGCCTCGGCGGGTCCGGCTCCTACGAGCAGTACTTC.

This clonotype was found a few times. This chain joins TRBV12-3 or TRBV12-4 and TRBJ1-2, with D maybe TRBD1 (5 bases). CDR3 length: 12 residues. Trimming stripped 7 bases from V and 8 bases from J, with 14 bases between. The chain's CDR3 is CASTLEEGGYTF. DNA for the CDR3: TGTGCCAGCACCCTTGAGGAGGGGGGCTACACCTTC.

V gene TRBV19 combines with J gene TRBJ1-6; TRBD1 aligns across 7 bases. V lost 8 bases to trimming and J lost 4 bases; unmatched junction nucleotides: 14. The CDR3 is made up of 17 amino acids. Germline values: CDR1 LNHDA, CDR2 SQIVND (reference sequence). The CDR3 DNA reads as TGTGCCAGTCTGGACAGGTTCGCGATTGGGTATAATTCACCCCTCCACTTT. This sequence encodes CASLDRFAIGYNSPLHF.

The chain recombines TRBV7-2 with TRBJ2-5; 10 bases agree with TRBD1. CDR1 SGHTA and CDR2 FQGNSA come from the germline V gene. CDR3 length: 17 residues. The J segment lost 2 bases and the V segment lost 4 bases, leaving 10 bases of the junction unmatched. CDR3 loop: CASSSLFGTGEQETQYF. CDR3 coding DNA: TGTGCCAGCAGCTCTCTGTTTGGGACAGGGGAACAAGAGACCCAGTACTTC.

The chain recombines TRBV7-3 with TRBJ2-2; D not certain. Germline V CDR1 and CDR2: SGHTA, FQGTGA. The CDR3 has 14 amino acids. V lost 7 bases to trimming and J lost 7 bases, with 16 bases between them. The CDR3 DNA reads as TGTGCCAGCACCCCAGTACGTCCGGACGGGGAGCTGTTTTTT. Protein sequence: CASTPVRPDGELFF.

The V call is TRBV19, the J call TRBJ2-7; D is perhaps TRBD1 (6 bases). V lost 5 bases, J lost 5 bases, and 19 bases lay in between. CDR1 is LNHDA and CDR2 is SQIVND in the germline V gene (reference sequence). The CDR3 has 15 amino acids. The CDR3 reads CASSPKRGNEDEQYF. CDR3 DNA sequence: TGTGCCAGTAGTCCCAAGAGGGGGAACGAGGACGAGCAGTACTTC.

This chain uses TRBV19 with TRBJ2-7; 9 bases match TRBD1. The CDR3 covers 15 residues. Trimming at V came to 6 bases and at J to 0 bases, leaving 6 bases not matched to a gene. Germline V gene lookup returns CDR1 LNHDA and CDR2 SQIVND (reference sequence). CDR3 protein: CASRDRGASSYEQYF. The CDR3 DNA reads as TGTGCCAGTAGGGACAGGGGCGCGAGCTCCTACGAGCAGTACTTC.

The sample holds a few counts of this clonotype. The rearrangement joins TRBV2 to TRBJ1-2; no reliable D call. The V end was cut by 8 bases, the J end by 4 bases, with 17 bases between. This CDR3 has 14 amino acids. Germline V gene sequence: CDR1 SNHLY, CDR2 FYNNEI. CDR3 sequence: CASFPAGGTYGYTF. CDR3 sequence (DNA): TGTGCCAGCTTCCCGGCGGGCGGAACCTATGGCTACACCTTC.

This sequence joins TRBV3-1 and TRBJ2-7; D unclear. V lost 0 bases and J 7 bases, leaving 10 bases between the germline ends. The CDR3 is 13 amino acids. Germline CDR1 LGHDT, CDR2 YNNKEL (reference sequence). The CDR3 loop reads CASSQDAGREQYF. The CDR3 DNA sequence: TGTGCCAGCAGCCAAGATGCAGGTAGGGAGCAGTACTTC.

The rearrangement joins TRBV19 to TRBJ1-3; D unresolved. Trimming cost V 2 bases and J 3 bases, with 17 bases left between them. The CDR3 is 17 residues long. Per germline, CDR1 LNHDA and CDR2 SQIVND (reference sequence). The CDR3 region has the DNA TGTGCCAGTAGTATATTTTGGGGAGAGGGAATTGGAAACACCATATATTTT. This gives the protein CASSIFWGEGIGNTIYF.

This clonotype has only one observation. In nucleotides, the CDR3 is TGCAGTGCTTCTTCCGGGACAGGGTTTTACGAGCAGTACTTC. Translating it yields CSASSGTGFYEQYF. V gene TRBV20-1 combines with J gene TRBJ2-7; TRBD1 agrees at 9 bases. V lost 5 bases, J lost 4 bases, and 9 bases stayed unmatched. Germline V gene lookup returns CDR1 DFQATT and CDR2 SNEGSKA (reference sequence). The CDR3 covers 14 residues.

This clonotype was seen a handful of times. V gene TRBV7-2 combines with J gene TRBJ1-4; TRBD1 agrees at 7 bases. The V segment lost 4 bases and the J segment 0 bases; nucleotides outside the gene matches: 5. This CDR3 has 16 residues. Germline lookup yields CDR1 SGHTA and CDR2 FQGNSA. DNA for the CDR3: TGTGCCAGCAGCTCGGGACAGCTTGCAACTAATGAAAAACTGTTTTTT. Its translation is CASSSGQLATNEKLFF.

The chain combines TRBV28 with TRBJ1-1; D is undetermined. The CDR3 sequence is 18 residues long. Per germline, CDR1 MDHEN and CDR2 SYDVKM. Trimming left V 4 bases short and J 10 bases short, with 31 bases between. DNA for the CDR3: TGTGCCAGCAGTTCCGCCGGGGAAGTTCTACGCGTCGAAGGATTAGCTTTCTTT. It specifies CASSSAGEVLRVEGLAFF.

This clonotype was counted only a few times. This chain uses TRBV7-9 with TRBJ2-5, with 7 bases matching TRBD1. The CDR3 runs 13 residues. Per the germline V gene, CDR1 is SEHNR and CDR2 is FQNEAQ (reference sequence). The V gene end was trimmed by 7 bases and the J gene end by 4 bases; junction bases not matched to a gene: 6. CDR3 amino acids: CASTQQGPETQYF. The CDR3 DNA is TGTGCCAGCACCCAACAGGGGCCAGAGACCCAGTACTTC. The complete variable domain, with remaining parts taken from reference TRBV7-9 and TRBJ2-5, reads DTGVSQNPRHKITKRGQNVTFRCDPISEHNRLYWYRQTLGQGPEFLTYFQNEAQLEKSRLLSDRFSAERPKGSFSTLEIQRTEQGDSAMYLCASTQQGPETQYFGPGTRLLVL.

The genes are TRBV7-9 and TRBJ2-2, with D unclear. The germline V and J ends were trimmed by 8 bases and 5 bases, with 9 bases remaining between them. This CDR3 is built from 12 residues. Germline CDR1 and CDR2: SEHNR and FQNEAQ (reference sequence). The CDR3 loop is CASSYRTGELFF. DNA for the CDR3: TGTGCCAGCTCTTATAGGACCGGGGAGCTGTTTTTT.

This clonotype has just a few counts. The chain has TRBV9 and TRBJ1-2; D is undetermined. The germline CDR1 and CDR2 sequences are SGDLS and YYNGEE. This CDR3 is 13 amino acids long. Trimming left V 0 bases short and J 6 bases short, with 9 bases between. The CDR3 reads CASSVVNTDGYTF. For the CDR3, the DNA is TGTGCCAGCAGCGTAGTGAATACCGATGGCTACACCTTC.

The chain uses TRBV7-2 and TRBJ2-3; TRBD2 matches 7 bases. The CDR3 loop spans 14 amino acids. J lost 6 bases, V lost 1 base, and 4 bases had no gene match. Germline-derived CDR1 and CDR2 are SGHTA and FQGNSA. CDR3 DNA sequence: TGTGCCAGCAGCTTAGTGGGAGGGCCTGATACGCAGTATTTT. Amino acid sequence: CASSLVGGPDTQYF.

The V gene is TRBV6-1, the J gene TRBJ1-2, with 7 bases lining up with TRBD1. The V and J ends lost 8 bases and 8 bases, in that order; junction bases with no gene match: 17. The germline V gene has CDR1 MNHNS and CDR2 SASEGT. The CDR3 is 15 residues long. The chain's CDR3 is CASDRGQDRLGGYTF. DNA for the CDR3: TGTGCCAGCGACCGAGGACAGGACCGCCTGGGGGGCTACACCTTC.

This chain links TRBV20-1 with TRBJ1-5; no clear D gene. CDR3 length: 15 amino acids. Trimming pared 3 bases from V and 0 bases from J, leaving 12 bases between. CDR1 DFQATT and CDR2 SNEGSKA come from the germline V gene (reference sequence). The CDR3 DNA reads as TGCAGTGCTAGTGGAGGCAGCAATAGCAATCAGCCCCAGCATTTT. Its translation is CSASGGSNSNQPQHF.

V usage is TRBV11-2 and J usage is TRBJ2-3; 10 nucleotides line up with TRBD1. Trimming removed 5 bases from V and 8 bases from J; junction bases left unmatched: 4. The CDR3 spans 13 residues. Germline-derived CDR1 and CDR2 are SGHAT and FQNNGV. The CDR3 DNA follows: TGTGCCAGCAGCCCCAGGACAGGGGGTACGCAGTATTTT. Translation gives CASSPRTGGTQYF.

In DNA, the CDR3 is TGTGCCATCAGATCGGAAGAGACCCAGTACTTC. Translation: CAIRSEETQYF. The chain joins TRBV10-3 to TRBJ2-5; D not resolved. Between the trimmed V and J ends, which lost 6 bases and 3 bases, there was a span of 5 bases. The CDR3 totals 11 residues. CDR1 is ENHRY, CDR2 SYGVKD, per germline.

The chain recombines TRBV6-1 with TRBJ2-5, with 7 bases fitting TRBD1. CDR3 length: 16 amino acids. Trimming removed 5 bases from V and 1 base from J; junction bases left unmatched: 10. CDR1 and CDR2 from the germline V gene are MNHNS and SASEGT. CDR3 loop: CASSRGPGTAQETQYF. The CDR3 DNA is TGTGCCAGCAGTCGCGGGCCCGGGACAGCCCAAGAGACCCAGTACTTC.

The CDR3 nucleotides read TGCGCCAGCAATAGGGGGACAGGGAACTATGGCTACACCTTC. It codes for CASNRGTGNYGYTF. The genes are TRBV5-1 and TRBJ1-2, with 9 bases that match TRBD1. The junction had 5 bases not matched to a gene; V was cut back by 6 bases and J by 2 bases. The CDR3 covers 14 residues. Germline V gene data show CDR1 as SGHRS and CDR2 as YFSETQ.